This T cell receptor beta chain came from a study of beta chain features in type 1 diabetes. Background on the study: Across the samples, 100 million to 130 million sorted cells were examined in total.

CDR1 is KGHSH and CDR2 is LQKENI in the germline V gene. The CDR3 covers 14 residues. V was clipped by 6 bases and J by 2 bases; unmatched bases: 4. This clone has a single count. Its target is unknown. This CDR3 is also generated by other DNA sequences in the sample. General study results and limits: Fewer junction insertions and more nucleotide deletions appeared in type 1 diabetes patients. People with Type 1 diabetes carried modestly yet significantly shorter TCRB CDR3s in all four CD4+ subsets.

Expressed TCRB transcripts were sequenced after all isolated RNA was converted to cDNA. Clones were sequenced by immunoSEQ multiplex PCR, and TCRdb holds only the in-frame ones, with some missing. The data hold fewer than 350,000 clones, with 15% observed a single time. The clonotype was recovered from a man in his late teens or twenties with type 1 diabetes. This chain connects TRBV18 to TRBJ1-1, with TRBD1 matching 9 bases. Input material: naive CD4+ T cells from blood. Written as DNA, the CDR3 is TGTGCCAGCTCGCAGGGACAGGGTAACACTGAAGCTTTCTTT. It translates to CASSQGQGNTEAFF.